This section outlines one TCR beta chain sequence together with its context. Its antigen is still unknown. The protocol was immunoSEQ multiplex PCR, while the TCRdb copy is restricted to in-frame clones and leaves out a portion. The profile shows 200,000 to 300,000 clones, approximately 83% of them singletons. CD4+CD25+CD127- Tregs, CD4+CD25- non-Tregs, CD4 and CD8 cells were sorted. Germline V gene lookup returns CDR1 KGHSH and CDR2 LQKENI. The CDR3 covers 16 residues. V shed 5 bases, J shed 0 bases, and the junction held 7 bases outside the gene matches. These data originate in a study of Tregs in tolerant kidney transplant recipients. Study conclusions and caveats: Biological reproducibility was not directly addressed, but technical replication error appeared minimal. Tregs expanded with activated donor B cells seemed most donor-specific. Few patients were studied, so findings need validation in larger groups.

The source material was CD4+ T cells from blood. The clonotype was recovered from a human donor in good health. The rearrangement uses TRBV18 and TRBJ2-3; 8 nucleotides match TRBD1. The CDR3 DNA follows: TGTGCCAGCTCAACCAGACGACAGGGGAGCACAGATACGCAGTATTTT. Translation: CASSTRRQGSTDTQYF.